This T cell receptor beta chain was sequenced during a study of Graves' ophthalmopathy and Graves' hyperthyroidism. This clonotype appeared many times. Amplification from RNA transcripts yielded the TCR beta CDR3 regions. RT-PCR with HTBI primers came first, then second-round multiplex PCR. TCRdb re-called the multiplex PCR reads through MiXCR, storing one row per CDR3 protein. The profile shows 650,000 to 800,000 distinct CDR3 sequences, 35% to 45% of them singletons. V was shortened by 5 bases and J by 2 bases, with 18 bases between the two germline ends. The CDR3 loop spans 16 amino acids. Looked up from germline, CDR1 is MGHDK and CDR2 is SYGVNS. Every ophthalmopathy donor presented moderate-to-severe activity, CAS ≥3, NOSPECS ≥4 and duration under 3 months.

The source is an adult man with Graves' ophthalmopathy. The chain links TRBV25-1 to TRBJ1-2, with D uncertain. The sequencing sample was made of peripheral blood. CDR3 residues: CASSPSSTLENYGYTF. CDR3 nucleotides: TGTGCCAGCAGTCCAAGTTCGACCCTAGAAAACTATGGCTACACCTTC.